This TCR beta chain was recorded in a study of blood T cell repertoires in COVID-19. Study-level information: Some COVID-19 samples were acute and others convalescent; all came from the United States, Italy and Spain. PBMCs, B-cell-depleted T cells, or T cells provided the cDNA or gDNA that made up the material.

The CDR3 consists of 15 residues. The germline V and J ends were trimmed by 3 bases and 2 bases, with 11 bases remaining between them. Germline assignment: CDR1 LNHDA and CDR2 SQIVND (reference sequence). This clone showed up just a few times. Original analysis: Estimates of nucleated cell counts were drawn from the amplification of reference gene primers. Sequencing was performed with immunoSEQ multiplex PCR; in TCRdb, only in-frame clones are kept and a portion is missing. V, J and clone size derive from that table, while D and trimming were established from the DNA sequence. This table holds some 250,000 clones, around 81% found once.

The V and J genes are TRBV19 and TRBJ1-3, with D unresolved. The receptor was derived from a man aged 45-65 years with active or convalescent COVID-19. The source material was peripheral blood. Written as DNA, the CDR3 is TGTGCCAGTAGTATCATTTCGGGAGCTGGAAACACCATATATTTT. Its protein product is CASSIISGAGNTIYF.